Shown below are 14 T cell receptor beta chains from a single sample sequenced in a study of blood T cell repertoires in COVID-19. Profiled with immunoSEQ multiplex PCR; TCRdb holds only in-frame clones, not every one. The sample lists roughly 410,000 clones; around 90% were seen once. The sample was peripheral blood. The receptor set was obtained from a middle-aged man with acute or convalescent COVID-19.

The V and J genes are TRBV2 and TRBJ1-2; no firm D call. The CDR3 consists of 14 residues. V lost 8 bases and J lost 4, with 17 bases in between. Germline CDR1 reads SNHLY; CDR2 reads FYNNEI. CDR3 sequence: CASVSGGPGYGYTF. DNA of the CDR3: TGTGCCAGCGTCTCTGGAGGGCCGGGCTATGGCTACACCTTC.

CDR3 in DNA: TGTGCCAGCAGTCGGTTCAGGGGGGTCACTGAAGCTTTCTTT. Translation gives CASSRFRGVTEAFF. The chain couples TRBV6-5 to TRBJ1-1, with TRBD1 identical over 7 bases. Germline-derived CDR1 and CDR2 are MNHEY and SVGAGI. The CDR3 covers 14 residues. Trimming took 5 bases from V and 4 from J; bases not matched to a gene: 7.

This sequence joins TRBV4-1 and TRBJ2-1; 11 bases map to TRBD2. The J segment lost 3 bases and the V segment lost 3 bases, leaving 16 bases of the junction unmatched. The CDR3 runs 20 residues. Germline V gene sequence: CDR1 MGHRA, CDR2 YSYEKL. This chain's CDR3 is CASSQNIASGGNPYYNEQFF. In nucleotides, the CDR3 is TGCGCCAGCAGCCAGAACATCGCTAGCGGGGGGAACCCCTACTACAATGAGCAGTTCTTC.

This chain joins TRBV19 and TRBJ1-6; no reliable D call. This CDR3 contains 15 residues. The germline V gene encodes CDR1 LNHDA and CDR2 SQIVND (reference sequence). V was cut by 3 bases and J by 5 bases, with 11 bases left in between. CDR3 sequence reads: CASSIVNSHNSPLHF. The DNA for the CDR3 is TGTGCCAGTAGTATTGTGAACAGCCATAATTCACCCCTCCACTTT.

CDR3 DNA: TGTGCCAGCAGTCGAGGGACAGGGGTCATGGATGGCTACACCTTC. This codes for CASSRGTGVMDGYTF. V is TRBV6-5 and J is TRBJ1-2; 10 bases align to TRBD1. The CDR3 is 15 residues long. V shed 5 bases and J 6 bases; nucleotides not matched to a gene: 9. CDR1 and CDR2 (germline): MNHEY, SVGAGI.

The chain has TRBV5-1 and TRBJ2-3; 8 nucleotides agree with TRBD2. Trimming cost V 2 bases and J 4 bases; bases outside gene matches: 15. The germline gives CDR1 SGHRS, CDR2 YFSETQ. This CDR3 region has 18 residues. CDR3 nucleotide sequence: TGCGCCAGCAGCTTTCGGGGGGGTTGGAGAAAGCCCCCAGATACGCAGTATTTT. It codes for CASSFRGGWRKPPDTQYF. The whole variable domain, remainder taken from reference TRBV5-1 and TRBJ2-3, is KAGVTQTPRYLIKTRGQQVTLSCSPISGHRSVSWYQQTPGQGLQFLFEYFSETQRNKGNFPGRFSGRQFSNSRSEMNVSTLELGDSALYLCASSFRGGWRKPPDTQYFGPGTRLTVL.

The chain joins TRBV2 to TRBJ1-5; no definite D call. CDR1 is SNHLY, CDR2 FYNNEI, per germline. Trimming shortened V by 0 bases and J by 7 bases, and 13 bases separated the two germline ends. This CDR3 is 15 amino acids long. CDR3 nucleotide sequence: TGTGCCAGCAGTGAAGCGCTTTCGCACTTCCAGCCCCAGCATTTT. Amino acids: CASSEALSHFQPQHF.

The CDR3 nucleotides are TGTGCCAGCAGCTTGACATATCTGGGGGGCTACGAGCAGTACTTC. Protein: CASSLTYLGGYEQYF. The chain uses TRBV7-6 and TRBJ2-7; D is perhaps TRBD2 (6 bases). CDR3 length equals 15 residues. The ends were cut back, 3 bases at V and 3 bases at J, with 15 bases in the middle. Germline CDR1 SGHVS, CDR2 FNYEAQ.

This chain joins TRBV6-5 and TRBJ2-2; D possibly corresponds to TRBD1 (6 bases). The CDR3 consists of 14 residues. Germline assignment: CDR1 MNHEY and CDR2 SVGAGI. Trimming shortened V by 6 bases and J by 5 bases, and 13 bases separated the two germline ends. The CDR3 loop reads CASRSAGQTGELFF. The CDR3 DNA reads TGTGCCAGCAGGAGCGCAGGACAGACCGGGGAGCTGTTTTTT.

The chain employs TRBV5-6 and TRBJ2-5; 9 nucleotides align to TRBD2. Germline-derived CDR1 and CDR2 are SGHDT and YYEEEE. The CDR3 spans 19 residues. J lost 7 bases, V lost 4 bases, and 23 bases had no gene match. The CDR3 sequence is CASSTLLVAGALGGATQYF. The CDR3 DNA reads TGTGCCAGCAGCACCCTTCTCGTAGCGGGGGCCTTAGGAGGCGCGACCCAGTACTTC. The full variable domain, completed using reference TRBV5-6 and TRBJ2-5, is DAGVTQSPTHLIKTRGQQVTLRCSPKSGHDTVSWYQQALGQGPQFIFQYYEEEERQRGNFPDRFSGHQFPNYSSELNVNALLLGDSALYLCASSTLLVAGALGGATQYFGPGTRLLVL.

The rearrangement links TRBV7-8 to TRBJ1-5; D is perhaps TRBD1 (6 bases). V lost 4 bases to trimming and J lost 2 bases, with 15 bases between them. In germline, CDR1 is SGHVS, CDR2 FQNEAQ. This CDR3 has 16 residues. CDR3 protein: CASSSKKGEGNQPQHF. In DNA form, the CDR3 reads TGTGCCAGCAGCTCGAAGAAGGGGGAAGGCAATCAGCCCCAGCATTTT.

The genes are TRBV6-5 and TRBJ1-1; D ambiguous. CDR3 length: 13 amino acids. Trimming took off 6 bases at V and 11 bases at J, with 19 bases between the two ends. The germline gives CDR1 MNHEY, CDR2 SVGAGI. The CDR3 sequence: CASRPTGTEVAFF. CDR3 DNA: TGTGCCAGCAGACCCACCGGCACCGAGGTCGCTTTCTTT.

In regard to this clone: With a much larger clone just one base away, this may be a read error. The same CDR3 is also encoded by other DNA sequences in this sample. This rearrangement joins TRBV6-5 to TRBJ1-1; no firm D call. CDR1 MNHEY and CDR2 SVGAGI come from the germline V gene. V was pared by 0 bases and J by 1 base, with 6 bases between. The CDR3 contains 14 residues. The CDR3 nucleotides read TGTGCCAGCAGTTACTCGCGGGGGAACACTGAAGCTTTCTTT. It yields the protein CASSYSRGNTEAFF.

The V call is TRBV7-3, the J call TRBJ2-7; 7 positions match TRBD2. The length of the CDR3 is 13 residues. V shed 3 bases, J shed 3 bases, and the junction held 2 bases outside the gene matches. Germline V gene data show CDR1 as SGHTA and CDR2 as FQGTGA. CDR3 in amino acids: CASSLGGNYEQYF. CDR3 DNA: TGTGCCAGCAGCTTGGGGGGGAACTACGAGCAGTACTTC.